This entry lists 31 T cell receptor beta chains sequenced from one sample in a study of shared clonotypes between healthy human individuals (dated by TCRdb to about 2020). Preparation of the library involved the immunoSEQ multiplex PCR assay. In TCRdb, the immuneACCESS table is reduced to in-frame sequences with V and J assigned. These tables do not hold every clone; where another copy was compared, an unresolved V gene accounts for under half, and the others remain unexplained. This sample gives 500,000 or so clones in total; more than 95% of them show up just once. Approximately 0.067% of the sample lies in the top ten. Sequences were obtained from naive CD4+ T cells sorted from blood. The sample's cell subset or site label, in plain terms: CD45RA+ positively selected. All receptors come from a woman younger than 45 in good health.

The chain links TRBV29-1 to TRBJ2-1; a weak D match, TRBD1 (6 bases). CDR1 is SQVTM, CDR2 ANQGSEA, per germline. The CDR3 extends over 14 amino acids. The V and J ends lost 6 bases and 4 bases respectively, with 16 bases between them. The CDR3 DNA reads TGCAGCGTAGAAATCACAGGGCTTTACAATGAGCAGTTCTTC. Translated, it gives CSVEITGLYNEQFF.

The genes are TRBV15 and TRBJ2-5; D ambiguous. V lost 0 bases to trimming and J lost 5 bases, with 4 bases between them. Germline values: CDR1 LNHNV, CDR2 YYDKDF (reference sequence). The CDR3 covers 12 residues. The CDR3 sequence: CATSRDWETQYF. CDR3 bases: TGTGCCACCAGCAGAGATTGGGAGACCCAGTACTTC.

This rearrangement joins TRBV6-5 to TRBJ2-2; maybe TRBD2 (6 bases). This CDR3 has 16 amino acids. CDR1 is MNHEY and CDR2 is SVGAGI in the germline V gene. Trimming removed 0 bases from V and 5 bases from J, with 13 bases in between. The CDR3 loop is CASSYSRQGGTGELFF. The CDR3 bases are TGTGCCAGCAGTTACTCGCGGCAGGGAGGTACCGGGGAGCTGTTTTTT.

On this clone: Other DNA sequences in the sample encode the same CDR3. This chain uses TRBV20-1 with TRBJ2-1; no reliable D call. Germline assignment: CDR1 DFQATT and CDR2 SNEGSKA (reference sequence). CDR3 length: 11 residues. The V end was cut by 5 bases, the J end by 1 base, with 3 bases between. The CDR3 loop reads CSAGSYNEQFF. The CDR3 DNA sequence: TGCAGTGCTGGGTCCTACAATGAGCAGTTCTTC.

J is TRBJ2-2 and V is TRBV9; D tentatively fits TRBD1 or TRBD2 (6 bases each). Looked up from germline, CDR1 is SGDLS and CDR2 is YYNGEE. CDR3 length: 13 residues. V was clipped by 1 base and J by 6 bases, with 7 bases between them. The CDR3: CASSVRGAGELFF. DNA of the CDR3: TGTGCCAGCAGCGTAAGGGGGGCCGGGGAGCTGTTTTTT. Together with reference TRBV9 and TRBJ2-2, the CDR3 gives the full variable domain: DSGVTQTPKHLITATGQRVTLRCSPRSGDLSVYWYQQSLDQGLQFLIQYYNGEERAKGNILERFSAQQFPDLHSELNLSSLELGDSALYFCASSVRGAGELFFGEGSRLTVL.

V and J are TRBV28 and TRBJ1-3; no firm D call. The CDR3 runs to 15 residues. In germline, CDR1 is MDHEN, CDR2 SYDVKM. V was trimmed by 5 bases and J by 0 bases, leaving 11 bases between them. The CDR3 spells CASSLPVSSGNTIYF. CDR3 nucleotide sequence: TGTGCCAGCAGTCTACCAGTTAGCTCTGGAAACACCATATATTTT. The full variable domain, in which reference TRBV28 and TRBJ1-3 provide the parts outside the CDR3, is DVKVTQSSRYLVKRTGEKVFLECVQDMDHENMFWYRQDPGLGLRLIYFSYDVKMKEKGDIPEGYSVSREKKERFSLILESASTNQTSMYLCASSLPVSSGNTIYFGEGSWLTVV.

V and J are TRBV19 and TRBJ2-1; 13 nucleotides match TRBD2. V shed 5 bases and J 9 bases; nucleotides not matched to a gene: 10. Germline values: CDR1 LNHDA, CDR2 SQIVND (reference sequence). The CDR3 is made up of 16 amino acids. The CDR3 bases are TGTGCCAGTAGTGACCGACAAGGACTAGCGGGAGCTGAGCAGTTCTTC. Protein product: CASSDRQGLAGAEQFF.

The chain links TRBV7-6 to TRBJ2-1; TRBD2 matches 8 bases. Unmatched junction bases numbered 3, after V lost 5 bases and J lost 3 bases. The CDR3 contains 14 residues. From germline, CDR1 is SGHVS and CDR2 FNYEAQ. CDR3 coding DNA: TGTGCCAGCAGCCTAAGCGGGAGCTACAATGAGCAGTTCTTC. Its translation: CASSLSGSYNEQFF.

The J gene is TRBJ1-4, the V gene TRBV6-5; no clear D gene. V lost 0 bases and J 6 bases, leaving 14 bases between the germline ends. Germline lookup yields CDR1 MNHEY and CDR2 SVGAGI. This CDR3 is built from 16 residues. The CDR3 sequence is CASSYSGGVSYEKLFF. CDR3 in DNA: TGTGCCAGCAGTTACTCAGGCGGGGTCAGCTATGAAAAACTGTTTTTT.

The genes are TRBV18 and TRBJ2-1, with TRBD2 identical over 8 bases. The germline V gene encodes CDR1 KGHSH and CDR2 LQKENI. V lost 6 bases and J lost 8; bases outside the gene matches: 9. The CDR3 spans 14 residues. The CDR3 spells CASSWGTRSDEQFF. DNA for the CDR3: TGTGCCAGCTCGTGGGGGACTAGATCAGATGAGCAGTTCTTC.

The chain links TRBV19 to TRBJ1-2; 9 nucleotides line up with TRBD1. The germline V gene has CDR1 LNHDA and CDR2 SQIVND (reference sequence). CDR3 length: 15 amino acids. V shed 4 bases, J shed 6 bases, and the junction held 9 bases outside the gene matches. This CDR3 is CASSTPGQGSDGYTF. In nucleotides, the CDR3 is TGTGCCAGTAGTACCCCGGGACAGGGAAGTGATGGCTACACCTTC.

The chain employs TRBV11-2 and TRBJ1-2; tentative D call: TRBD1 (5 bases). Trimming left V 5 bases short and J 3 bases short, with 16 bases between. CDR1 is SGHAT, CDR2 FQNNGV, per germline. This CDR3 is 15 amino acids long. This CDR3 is CASSVNRGPDYGYTF. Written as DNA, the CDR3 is TGTGCCAGCAGCGTAAATCGGGGACCGGACTATGGCTACACCTTC.

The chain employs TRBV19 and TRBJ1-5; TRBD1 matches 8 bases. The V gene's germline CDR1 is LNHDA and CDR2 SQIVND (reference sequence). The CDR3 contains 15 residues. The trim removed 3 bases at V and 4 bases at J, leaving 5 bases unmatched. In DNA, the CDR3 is TGTGCCAGTAGTATTGCGGACAGGGCAAATCAGCCCCAGCATTTT. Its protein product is CASSIADRANQPQHF.

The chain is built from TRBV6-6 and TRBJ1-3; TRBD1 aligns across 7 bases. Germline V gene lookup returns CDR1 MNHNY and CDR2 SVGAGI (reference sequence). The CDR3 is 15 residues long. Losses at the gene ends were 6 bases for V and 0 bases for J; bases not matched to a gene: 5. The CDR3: CASSHDRDSGNTIYF. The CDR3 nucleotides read TGTGCCAGCAGCCACGACAGGGACTCTGGAAACACCATATATTTT.

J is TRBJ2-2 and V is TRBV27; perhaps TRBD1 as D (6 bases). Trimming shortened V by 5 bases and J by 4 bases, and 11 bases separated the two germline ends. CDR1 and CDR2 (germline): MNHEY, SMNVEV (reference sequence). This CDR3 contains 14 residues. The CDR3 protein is CASSPGQLTGELFF. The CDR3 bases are TGTGCCAGCAGTCCGGGACAACTCACCGGGGAGCTGTTTTTT.

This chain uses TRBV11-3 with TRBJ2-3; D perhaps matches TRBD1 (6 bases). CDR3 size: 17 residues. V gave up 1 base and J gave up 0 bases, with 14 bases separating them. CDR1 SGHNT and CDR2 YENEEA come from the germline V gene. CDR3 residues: CASSLVSQGCSTDTQYF. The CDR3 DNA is TGTGCCAGCAGCTTAGTGTCCCAGGGGTGCAGCACAGATACGCAGTATTTT. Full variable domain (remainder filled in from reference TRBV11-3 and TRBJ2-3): EAGVVQSPRYKIIEKKQPVAFWCNPISGHNTLYWYLQNLGQGPELLIRYENEEAVDDSQLPKDRFSAERLKGVDSTLKIQPAELGDSAVYLCASSLVSQGCSTDTQYFGPGTRLTVL.

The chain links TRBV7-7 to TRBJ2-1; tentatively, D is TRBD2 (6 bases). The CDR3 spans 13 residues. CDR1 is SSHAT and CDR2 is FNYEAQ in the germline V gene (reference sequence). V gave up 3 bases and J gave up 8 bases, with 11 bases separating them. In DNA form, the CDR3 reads TGTGCCAGCAGCTTTGGCGGGGCGGATGAGCAGTTCTTC. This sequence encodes CASSFGGADEQFF.

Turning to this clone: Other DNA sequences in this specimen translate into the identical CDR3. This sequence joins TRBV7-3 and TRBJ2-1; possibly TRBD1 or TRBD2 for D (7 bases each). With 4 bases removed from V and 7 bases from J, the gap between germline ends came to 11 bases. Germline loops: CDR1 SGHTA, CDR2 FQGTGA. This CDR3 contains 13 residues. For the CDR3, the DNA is TGTGCCAGCAGCTCGCAGGGGGGGAATGAGCAGTTCTTC. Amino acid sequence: CASSSQGGNEQFF. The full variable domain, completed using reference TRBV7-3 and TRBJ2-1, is GAGVSQTPSNKVTEKGKYVELRCDPISGHTALYWYRQSLGQGPEFLIYFQGTGAADDSGLPNDRFFAVRPEGSVSTLKIQRTERGDSAVYLCASSSQGGNEQFFGPGTRLTVL.

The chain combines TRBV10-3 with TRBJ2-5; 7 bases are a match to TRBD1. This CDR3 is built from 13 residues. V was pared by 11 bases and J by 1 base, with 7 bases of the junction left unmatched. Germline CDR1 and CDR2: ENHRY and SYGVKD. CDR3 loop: CASQGTAQETQYF. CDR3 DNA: TGTGCCTCGCAAGGGACAGCCCAAGAGACCCAGTACTTC.

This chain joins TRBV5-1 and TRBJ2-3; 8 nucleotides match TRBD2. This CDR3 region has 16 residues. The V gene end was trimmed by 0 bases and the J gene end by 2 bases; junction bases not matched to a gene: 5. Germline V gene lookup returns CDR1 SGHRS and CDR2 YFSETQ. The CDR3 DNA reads TGCGCCAGCAGCTTGGGAGTAGCGGGGTCCACAGATACGCAGTATTTT. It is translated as CASSLGVAGSTDTQYF.

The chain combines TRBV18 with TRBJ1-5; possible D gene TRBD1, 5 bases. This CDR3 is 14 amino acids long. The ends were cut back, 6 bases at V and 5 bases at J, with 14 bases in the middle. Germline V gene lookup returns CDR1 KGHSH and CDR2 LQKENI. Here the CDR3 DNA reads TGTGCCAGCTCCCAACAGGACGGCGATCAGCCCCAGCATTTT. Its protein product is CASSQQDGDQPQHF.

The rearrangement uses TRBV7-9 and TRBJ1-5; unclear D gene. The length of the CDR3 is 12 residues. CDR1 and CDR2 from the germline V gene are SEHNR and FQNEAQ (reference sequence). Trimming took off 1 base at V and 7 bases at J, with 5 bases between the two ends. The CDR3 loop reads CASSLGEQPQHF. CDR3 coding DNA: TGTGCCAGCAGCTTAGGCGAACAGCCCCAGCATTTT. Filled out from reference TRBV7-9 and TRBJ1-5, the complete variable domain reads DTGVSQNPRHKITKRGQNVTFRCDPISEHNRLYWYRQTLGQGPEFLTYFQNEAQLEKSRLLSDRFSAERPKGSFSTLEIQRTEQGDSAMYLCASSLGEQPQHFGDGTRLSIL.

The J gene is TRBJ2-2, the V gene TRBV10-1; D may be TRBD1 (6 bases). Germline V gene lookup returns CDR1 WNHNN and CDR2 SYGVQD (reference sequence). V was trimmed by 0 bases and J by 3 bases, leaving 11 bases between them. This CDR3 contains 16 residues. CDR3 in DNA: TGCGCCAGCAGTGAGTCTCAACAGGGACACACCGGGGAGCTGTTTTTT. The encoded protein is CASSESQQGHTGELFF.

The CDR3 DNA reads as TGCGCCAGCAGCTTGGCCGCAGGGCTTGCCGAGCAGTACTTC. Amino acid sequence: CASSLAAGLAEQYF. The chain recombines TRBV5-1 with TRBJ2-7; D perhaps matches TRBD1 (5 bases). V dropped 0 bases and J dropped 6 bases, with 13 bases sitting between them. In germline, CDR1 is SGHRS, CDR2 YFSETQ. The CDR3 length is 14 residues.

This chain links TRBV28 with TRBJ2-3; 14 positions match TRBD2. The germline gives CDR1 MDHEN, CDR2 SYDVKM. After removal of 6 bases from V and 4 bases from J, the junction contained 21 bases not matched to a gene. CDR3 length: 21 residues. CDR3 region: CASSWDPGLAGVSGYSDTQYF. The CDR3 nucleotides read TGTGCCAGCAGCTGGGATCCGGGACTAGCGGGAGTAAGTGGGTACTCAGATACGCAGTATTTT.

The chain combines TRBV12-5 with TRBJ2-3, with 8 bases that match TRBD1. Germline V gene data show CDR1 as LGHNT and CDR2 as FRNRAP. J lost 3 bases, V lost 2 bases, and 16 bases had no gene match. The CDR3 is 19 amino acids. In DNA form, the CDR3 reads TGTGCTAGTGGTTTGAGCCGGCTCAGGGGGCGCGGGAAAACAGATACGCAGTATTTT. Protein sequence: CASGLSRLRGRGKTDTQYF.

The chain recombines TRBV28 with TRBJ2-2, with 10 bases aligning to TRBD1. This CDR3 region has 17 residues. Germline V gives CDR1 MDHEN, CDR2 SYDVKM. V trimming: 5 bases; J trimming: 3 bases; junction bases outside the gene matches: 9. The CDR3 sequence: CASSPPPGQGYTGELFF. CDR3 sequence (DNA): TGTGCCAGCAGTCCCCCGCCGGGACAGGGGTACACCGGGGAGCTGTTTTTT.

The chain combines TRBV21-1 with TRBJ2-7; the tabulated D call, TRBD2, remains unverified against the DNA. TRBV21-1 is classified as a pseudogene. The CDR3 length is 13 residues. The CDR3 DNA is TGTGCCAGCAGCAAAGGAAACTGGTTGTTGGAGTACTTC. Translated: CASSKGNWLLEYF.

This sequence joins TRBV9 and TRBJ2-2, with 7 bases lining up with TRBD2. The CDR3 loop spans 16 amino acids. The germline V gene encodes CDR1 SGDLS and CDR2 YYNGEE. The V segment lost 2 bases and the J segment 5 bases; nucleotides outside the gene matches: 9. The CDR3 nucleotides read TGTGCCAGCAGCGTCGGGGGGAACCTTGAGACCGGGGAGCTGTTTTTT. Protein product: CASSVGGNLETGELFF.

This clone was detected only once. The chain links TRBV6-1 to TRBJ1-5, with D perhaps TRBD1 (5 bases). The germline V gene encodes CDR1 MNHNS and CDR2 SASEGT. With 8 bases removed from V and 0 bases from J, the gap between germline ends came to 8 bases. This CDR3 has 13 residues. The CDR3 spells CASDSPSNQPQHF. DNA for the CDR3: TGTGCCAGCGACAGTCCTAGCAATCAGCCCCAGCATTTT.

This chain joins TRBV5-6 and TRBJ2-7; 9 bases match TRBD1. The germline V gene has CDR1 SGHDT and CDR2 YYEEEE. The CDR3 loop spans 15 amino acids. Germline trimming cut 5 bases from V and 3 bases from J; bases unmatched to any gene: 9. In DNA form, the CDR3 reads TGTGCCAGCAGTCATGGGACAGGGACTTTCTACGAGCAGTACTTC. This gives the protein CASSHGTGTFYEQYF.